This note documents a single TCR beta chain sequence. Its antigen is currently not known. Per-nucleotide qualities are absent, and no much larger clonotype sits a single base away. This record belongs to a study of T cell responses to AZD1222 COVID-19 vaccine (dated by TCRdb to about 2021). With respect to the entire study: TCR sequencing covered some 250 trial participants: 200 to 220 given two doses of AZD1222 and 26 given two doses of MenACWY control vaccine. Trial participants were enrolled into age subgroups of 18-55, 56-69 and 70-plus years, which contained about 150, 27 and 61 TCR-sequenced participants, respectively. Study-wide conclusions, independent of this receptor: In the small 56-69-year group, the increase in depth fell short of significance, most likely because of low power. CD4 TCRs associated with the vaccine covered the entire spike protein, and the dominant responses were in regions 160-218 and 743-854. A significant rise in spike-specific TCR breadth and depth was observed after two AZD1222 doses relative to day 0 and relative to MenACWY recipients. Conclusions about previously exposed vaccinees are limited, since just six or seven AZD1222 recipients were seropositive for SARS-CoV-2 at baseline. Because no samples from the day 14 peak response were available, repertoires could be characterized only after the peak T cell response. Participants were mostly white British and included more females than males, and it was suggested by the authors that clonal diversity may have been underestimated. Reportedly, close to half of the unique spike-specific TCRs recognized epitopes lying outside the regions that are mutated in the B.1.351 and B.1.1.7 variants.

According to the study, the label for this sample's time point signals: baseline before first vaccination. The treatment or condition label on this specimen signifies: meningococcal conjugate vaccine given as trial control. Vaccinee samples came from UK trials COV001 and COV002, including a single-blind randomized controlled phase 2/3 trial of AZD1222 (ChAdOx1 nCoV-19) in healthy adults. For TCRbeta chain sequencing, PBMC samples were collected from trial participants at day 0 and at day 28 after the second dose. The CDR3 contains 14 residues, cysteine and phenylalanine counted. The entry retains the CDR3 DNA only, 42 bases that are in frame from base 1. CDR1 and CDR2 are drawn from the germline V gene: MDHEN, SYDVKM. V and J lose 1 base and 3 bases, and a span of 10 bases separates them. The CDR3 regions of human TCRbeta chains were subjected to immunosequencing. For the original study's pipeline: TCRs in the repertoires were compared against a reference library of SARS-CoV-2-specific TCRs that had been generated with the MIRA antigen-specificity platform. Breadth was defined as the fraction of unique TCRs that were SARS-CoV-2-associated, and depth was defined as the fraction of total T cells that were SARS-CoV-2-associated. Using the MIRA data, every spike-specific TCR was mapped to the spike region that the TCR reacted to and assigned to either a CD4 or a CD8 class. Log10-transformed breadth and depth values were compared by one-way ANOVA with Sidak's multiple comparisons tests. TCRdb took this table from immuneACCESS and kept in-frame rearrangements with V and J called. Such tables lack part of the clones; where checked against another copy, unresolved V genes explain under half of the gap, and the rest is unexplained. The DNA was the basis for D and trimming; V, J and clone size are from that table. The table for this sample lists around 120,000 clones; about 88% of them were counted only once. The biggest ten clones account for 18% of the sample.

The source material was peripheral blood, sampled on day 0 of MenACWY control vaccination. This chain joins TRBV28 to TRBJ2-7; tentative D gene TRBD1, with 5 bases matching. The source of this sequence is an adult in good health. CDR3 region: CASSLFDSRYEQYF. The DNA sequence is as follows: TGTGCCAGCAGTTTATTCGACAGTCGCTACGAGCAGTACTTC.